Following are 20 T cell receptor beta chains from one sample sequenced in a study of cytomegalovirus exposure and HLA in healthy donors. The primer mix had 60 Vbeta and 13 Jbeta primers. Profiled with immunoSEQ multiplex PCR; TCRdb holds only in-frame clones, not every one. The data hold about 60,000 clones, with over 80% observed a single time. The material sequenced was PBMCs. These receptors all come from a man between 25 and 39 years old in good health and CMV-seronegative.

In its sample, this clone was seen a few times. This chain links TRBV5-1 with TRBJ1-3; D remains ambiguous. In germline, CDR1 is SGHRS, CDR2 YFSETQ. The CDR3 has 15 amino acids. V was clipped by 4 bases and J by 4 bases, with 15 bases between them. CDR3 nucleotide sequence: TGCGCCAGCAGCCCCCGGACGGGGAACGGAAACACCATATATTTT. It codes for CASSPRTGNGNTIYF.

The V call is TRBV11-3, the J call TRBJ2-1; the D gene is possibly TRBD2 (5 bases). The CDR3 is 15 amino acids. The ends were cut back, 6 bases at V and 3 bases at J, with 15 bases in the middle. Germline-derived CDR1 and CDR2 are SGHNT and YENEEA. The CDR3, as DNA: TGTGCCAGCAGACGATCCGGACGGGGCTACAATGAGCAGTTCTTC. It translates to CASRRSGRGYNEQFF.

This clone was observed a few times. The rearrangement joins TRBV6-6 to TRBJ2-1, with 8 bases lining up with TRBD2. J gave up 0 bases and V 8 bases, and 6 bases lay outside the gene matches. The CDR3 is 15 residues long. CDR1 MNHNY and CDR2 SVGAGI come from the germline V gene (reference sequence). The CDR3, as DNA: TGTGCCAGCCATAGCGGGGTAAGCTCCTACAATGAGCAGTTCTTC. This gives the protein CASHSGVSSYNEQFF.

This chain connects TRBV10-3 to TRBJ2-7; the match to TRBD1 covers 9 bases. CDR1 is ENHRY, CDR2 SYGVKD, per germline. Unmatched junction bases numbered 8, after V lost 9 bases and J lost 2 bases. CDR3 size: 14 residues. This CDR3 reads CAMAEDRGAYEQYF. The CDR3 DNA reads as TGTGCCATGGCAGAGGACAGGGGCGCCTACGAGCAGTACTTC.

This clone was picked up a small number of times. The chain combines TRBV6-5 with TRBJ1-1; D is ambiguous. CDR3 size: 14 residues. Germline V CDR1 and CDR2: MNHEY, SVGAGI. V was pared by 2 bases and J by 2 bases, with 9 bases between. CDR3 residues: CASSYLGINTEAFF. The CDR3 bases are TGTGCCAGCAGTTACCTCGGTATTAACACTGAAGCTTTCTTT.

This chain links TRBV5-1 with TRBJ2-7, with D possibly matching TRBD1 (6 bases). Germline V gene lookup returns CDR1 SGHRS and CDR2 YFSETQ. V was trimmed by 4 bases and J by 6 bases, leaving 14 bases between them. This CDR3 is 13 amino acids long. CDR3 bases: TGCGCCAGCAGCGGCCCACAGGGTGGCGAGCAGTACTTC. As protein: CASSGPQGGEQYF.

This chain uses TRBV13 with TRBJ2-5, with D possibly matching TRBD2 (5 bases). Trimming pared 4 bases from V and 5 bases from J, leaving 14 bases between. Per the germline V gene, CDR1 is PRHDT and CDR2 is FYEKMQ (reference sequence). The length of the CDR3 is 14 residues. As DNA, the CDR3 is TGTGCCAGCAGCTCAAACACTAGGAGGGAGACCCAGTACTTC. Its protein is CASSSNTRRETQYF. The whole variable domain, filled in from reference TRBV13 and TRBJ2-5, reads AAGVIQSPRHLIKEKRETATLKCYPIPRHDTVYWYQQGPGQDPQFLISFYEKMQSDKGSIPDRFSAQQFSDYHSELNMSSLELGDSALYFCASSSNTRRETQYFGPGTRLLVL.

The chain is built from TRBV11-2 and TRBJ2-7; D ambiguous. V was clipped by 0 bases and J by 6 bases, with 9 bases between them. The CDR3 totals 13 residues. From germline, CDR1 is SGHAT and CDR2 FQNNGV. The CDR3 loop is CASSLDRGLEQYF. In DNA form, the CDR3 reads TGTGCCAGCAGCTTAGATCGAGGTCTCGAGCAGTACTTC.

This clone appeared once. The rearrangement uses TRBV7-2 and TRBJ2-1; possible D gene TRBD1, 5 bases. Trimming stripped 4 bases from V and 0 bases from J, with 13 bases between. CDR1 is SGHTA, CDR2 FQGNSA, per germline. The CDR3 spans 16 residues. CDR3 loop: CASSSQGVGSYNEQFF. The CDR3, as DNA: TGTGCCAGCAGCTCCCAAGGGGTGGGCTCCTACAATGAGCAGTTCTTC.

This clone was seen only a few times. The V gene is TRBV7-9, the J gene TRBJ2-2; D call uncertain. Germline V gene data show CDR1 as SEHNR and CDR2 as FQNEAQ (reference sequence). CDR3 length: 17 amino acids. With 5 bases removed from V and 5 bases from J, the gap between germline ends came to 21 bases. The CDR3 DNA follows: TGTGCCAGCAGCCTTACCCTTTCTGGGCCCAGGACCGGGGAGCTGTTTTTT. Translating gives CASSLTLSGPRTGELFF.

The rearrangement links TRBV6-1 to TRBJ1-1; the match to TRBD1 covers 7 bases. This CDR3 spans 14 amino acids. V lost 3 bases to trimming and J lost 10 bases; unmatched junction nucleotides: 11. The germline gives CDR1 MNHNS, CDR2 SASEGT. The CDR3 DNA is TGTGCCAGCAGTGACGGACAGGCGGCGTGGAGAGCTTTCTTT. This gives the protein CASSDGQAAWRAFF.

This chain uses TRBV2 with TRBJ1-1; 7 bases align to TRBD1. Trimming removed 3 bases from V and 5 bases from J; junction bases left unmatched: 3. Per the germline V gene, CDR1 is SNHLY and CDR2 is FYNNEI. The CDR3 is 13 residues long. This CDR3 reads CASSDTGVTEAFF. The CDR3, as DNA: TGTGCCAGCAGTGACACAGGGGTGACTGAAGCTTTCTTT. Drawing the rest from reference TRBV2 and TRBJ1-1, the complete variable domain is EPEVTQTPSHQVTQMGQEVILRCVPISNHLYFYWYRQILGQKVEFLVSFYNNEISEKSEIFDDQFSVERPDGSNFTLKIRSTKLEDSAMYFCASSDTGVTEAFFGQGTRLTVV.

The chain carries TRBV30 and TRBJ2-2; D is undetermined. V shed 0 bases and J shed 1 base, with 6 bases lying between them. The CDR3 is 14 residues long. Germline CDR1 and CDR2: GTSNPN and SVGIG (reference sequence). The CDR3 sequence is CAWSVIRNTGELFF. The CDR3 bases are TGTGCCTGGAGTGTAATTAGGAACACCGGGGAGCTGTTTTTT.

This chain joins TRBV5-8 and TRBJ2-3; the match to TRBD1 covers 12 bases. V shed 3 bases and J 6 bases; nucleotides not matched to a gene: 2. This CDR3 comprises 14 residues. Germline V lookup: CDR1 SGHTS, CDR2 YDEGEE. CDR3 in DNA: TGTGCCAGCAGCTCGGGACAGGGGGCTGATACGCAGTATTTT. Protein product: CASSSGQGADTQYF.

This clone was seen a handful of times. This chain joins TRBV7-8 and TRBJ2-1, with 14 positions matching TRBD2. CDR3 size: 17 residues. Germline lookup yields CDR1 SGHVS and CDR2 FQNEAQ. Losses at the gene ends were 3 bases for V and 4 bases for J; bases not matched to a gene: 5. CDR3 sequence: CASSLWGTSGGYNEQFF. In DNA form, the CDR3 reads TGTGCCAGCAGCTTGTGGGGGACTAGCGGGGGATACAATGAGCAGTTCTTC.

About this clone: A read error may produce the germline difference seen at one junction end. The chain uses TRBV18 and TRBJ1-2; no clear D gene. The CDR3 totals 14 residues. CDR1 is KGHSH, CDR2 LQKENI, per germline. CDR3 sequence (DNA): TGTGCCAGCTCACCAGCCAGGACTAACTATGTCTACACCTTC. Translating it yields CASSPARTNYVYTF.

The J gene is TRBJ2-1, the V gene TRBV30; 11 nucleotides align to TRBD2. The CDR3 has 15 residues. V lost 0 bases to trimming and J lost 9 bases; unmatched junction nucleotides: 7. Per germline, CDR1 GTSNPN and CDR2 SVGIG (reference sequence). The CDR3 loop reads CAWSVQGTSGSEQFF. Written as DNA, the CDR3 is TGTGCCTGGAGTGTACAAGGGACTAGCGGATCTGAGCAGTTCTTC.

The V call is TRBV7-8, the J call TRBJ2-5; D unclear. The germline V and J ends were trimmed by 1 base and 1 base, with 10 bases remaining between them. Germline V gene sequence: CDR1 SGHVS, CDR2 FQNEAQ. CDR3 length equals 15 residues. CDR3 in DNA: TGTGCCAGCAGCTTAGGCACGAGCCTCCAAGAGACCCAGTACTTC. It codes for CASSLGTSLQETQYF. Looking up the rest from reference TRBV7-8 and TRBJ2-5 gives the full variable domain: GAGVSQSPRYKVAKRGQDVALRCDPISGHVSLFWYQQALGQGPEFLTYFQNEAQLDKSGLPSDRFFAERPEGSVSTLKIQRTQQEDSAVYLCASSLGTSLQETQYFGPGTRLLVL.

The rearrangement uses TRBV7-9 and TRBJ1-2; the D gene is possibly TRBD1 (5 bases). Germline lookup yields CDR1 SEHNR and CDR2 FQNEAQ (reference sequence). V was shortened by 4 bases and J by 8 bases, with 17 bases between the two germline ends. CDR3 length equals 14 residues. The CDR3 nucleotides are TGTGCCAGCAGCTATACCGGGACTTTAAAGGGCTACACCTTC. Translation: CASSYTGTLKGYTF.

The CDR3 DNA is TGTGCCAGCAGCTTAGACAGGTACGAGCAGTACTTC. It encodes CASSLDRYEQYF. The genes are TRBV11-2 and TRBJ2-5, with no clear D. The J call is in doubt because the DNA end fits TRBJ2-7 better. The CDR3 is 12 amino acids. Germline V gives CDR1 SGHAT, CDR2 FQNNGV.